The 6 T cell receptor beta chains reported below all come from one sample, sequenced in a study of shared clonotypes between healthy human individuals. Sequenced by immunoSEQ multiplex PCR; TCRdb stores in-frame clones only, minus some. The sample contains 190,000 or so clones, over 85% of which appear only once. Sequenced material: naive CD4+ T cells sorted from blood. Subset of the sample: CD45RA+ positively selected. These receptor sequences come from a woman in her twenties or thirties in good health.

This chain links TRBV7-2 with TRBJ2-1; TRBD2 aligns across 9 bases. V lost 5 bases, J lost 4 bases, and 6 bases stayed unmatched. CDR1 is SGHTA, CDR2 FQGNSA, per germline. The CDR3 loop spans 15 amino acids. CDR3 nucleotides: TGTGCCAGCAGCGTAACTAGCGGGCCATACAATGAGCAGTTCTTC. This sequence encodes CASSVTSGPYNEQFF.

The chain joins TRBV7-9 to TRBJ2-1; the D gene is possibly TRBD1 (6 bases). There are 16 residues in the CDR3. Trimming pared 5 bases from V and 11 bases from J, leaving 25 bases between. Germline V gene sequence: CDR1 SEHNR, CDR2 FQNEAQ (reference sequence). The DNA for the CDR3 is TGTGCCAGCAGCCCTAGACAGGTAGGGGATGGTTACCAGCAGTTCTTC. Amino acid sequence: CASSPRQVGDGYQQFF.

The chain carries TRBV19 and TRBJ2-7; perhaps TRBD1 as D (6 bases). CDR3 length: 14 residues. Between the trimmed V and J ends, which lost 5 bases and 3 bases, there was a span of 14 bases. From germline, CDR1 is LNHDA and CDR2 SQIVND (reference sequence). The CDR3 DNA reads TGTGCCAGTAGTCAAGGGACAAACCACTACGAGCAGTACTTC. Its translation is CASSQGTNHYEQYF.

The chain uses TRBV11-2 and TRBJ2-5, with 13 bases fitting TRBD2. CDR1 is SGHAT, CDR2 FQNNGV, per germline. The CDR3 totals 17 residues. V shed 5 bases, J shed 0 bases, and the junction held 6 bases outside the gene matches. The CDR3 sequence: CASSPGGLAGNQETQYF. CDR3 in DNA: TGTGCCAGCAGCCCAGGGGGACTAGCGGGAAACCAAGAGACCCAGTACTTC.

This chain uses TRBV6-5 with TRBJ1-5; 9 bases agree with TRBD1. The CDR3 runs to 13 residues. Trimming cost V 6 bases and J 7 bases; bases outside gene matches: 4. In germline, CDR1 is MNHEY, CDR2 SVGAGI. The CDR3 sequence: CASSPDRGQPQHF. CDR3 in DNA: TGTGCCAGCAGCCCGGACAGGGGCCAGCCCCAGCATTTT.

This chain connects TRBV18 to TRBJ2-7, with TRBD2 matching 11 bases. With V trimmed by 4 bases and J by 3 bases, 5 bases remained unmatched. CDR1 KGHSH and CDR2 LQKENI come from the germline V gene. CDR3 length: 15 residues. This CDR3 is CASSLKLAGVYEQYF. The CDR3 bases are TGTGCCAGCTCACTAAAACTAGCGGGAGTCTACGAGCAGTACTTC.